This section outlines one T cell receptor (beta chain) sequence together with its context. This sample was taken from a study of blood T cell repertoires in COVID-19. Turning to the study itself: Material from acute and convalescent COVID-19 was sourced from the United States, Italy and Spain. T cells, B-cell-depleted T cells, or PBMCs provided the cDNA or gDNA that served as material.

Authors' data handling: How many nucleated cells were present was estimated from reference gene primer amplification. Method: immunoSEQ multiplex PCR; TCRdb's copy keeps in-frame clones and lacks some. Clone size and V and J calls were adopted from that table, with D and trimming inferred from the DNA. The sample carries 350,000 to 450,000 clones, roughly 86% recorded once. This CDR3 spans 16 amino acids. Germline V lookup: CDR1 SGHRS, CDR2 YFSETQ. Trimming removed 4 bases from V and 6 bases from J; junction bases left unmatched: 11. The J gene is TRBJ1-1, the V gene TRBV5-1, with TRBD1 matching 11 bases. The TCR originated in a human donor in a cohort sampled during active COVID-19. The sample was peripheral blood. The CDR3 protein is CASSKGQGVSFAEAFF. The CDR3 bases are TGCGCCAGCAGCAAGGGACAGGGGGTTAGTTTCGCTGAAGCTTTCTTT.